This TCR beta chain is drawn from a study of shared clonotypes between healthy human individuals. The authors ran the assay at deep level. The assay was immunoSEQ multiplex PCR, and TCRdb's table has in-frame clones only and misses some. The sample contains about 1.1 million clones, approximately 80% of which appear only once. Deletions cut 0 bases from V and 6 bases from J, with 9 bases between. Germline V lookup: CDR1 SGHRS, CDR2 YFSETQ. The CDR3 runs 14 residues. This clone was observed a few times. Splitting the CD4+ cells yielded a CD45RA+ naive subset and a CD45RA-negative memory subset. Sequences were obtained from memory CD4+ T cells from PBMCs. The subset denotes: CD45RA-negative fraction. The V call is TRBV5-1, the J call TRBJ1-4, with D uncertain. The receptor was derived from a man younger than 35 in good health. Some clones in this sample may be carry-over from other donors' samples. The CDR3 DNA follows: TGCGCCAGCAGCTTGGCCCGGCAGGATGAAAAACTGTTTTTT. It translates to CASSLARQDEKLFF.